Below, one T cell receptor beta chain is given with its context. Source study methods: Counts of nucleated cells, estimated from reference gene primer amplification, were obtained. Measured with immunoSEQ multiplex PCR; TCRdb has only the in-frame clones, and not every one. The D gene and trimming were derived from the DNA, and the V and J assignments and clone size from that table. The sample carries over 400,000 clones, 86% recorded once. The data were obtained in a study of blood T cell repertoires in COVID-19. At the level of the study: Collection of acute and convalescent COVID-19 samples took place in the United States, Italy and Spain. Sample material is recorded as cDNA or gDNA derived from T cells, B-cell-depleted T cells, or PBMCs.

Germline V gene sequence: CDR1 SNHLY, CDR2 FYNNEI. The CDR3 is 15 amino acids. Unmatched junction bases numbered 7, after V lost 3 bases and J lost 9 bases. The source is a woman aged 25 to 39 with active or convalescent COVID-19. What was sequenced was peripheral blood. This rearrangement joins TRBV2 to TRBJ2-1; 11 bases agree with TRBD2. DNA of the CDR3: TGTGCCAGCAGTGATAGTCTAGCGGGAGGCGGTGAGCAGTTCTTC. Protein: CASSDSLAGGGEQFF.